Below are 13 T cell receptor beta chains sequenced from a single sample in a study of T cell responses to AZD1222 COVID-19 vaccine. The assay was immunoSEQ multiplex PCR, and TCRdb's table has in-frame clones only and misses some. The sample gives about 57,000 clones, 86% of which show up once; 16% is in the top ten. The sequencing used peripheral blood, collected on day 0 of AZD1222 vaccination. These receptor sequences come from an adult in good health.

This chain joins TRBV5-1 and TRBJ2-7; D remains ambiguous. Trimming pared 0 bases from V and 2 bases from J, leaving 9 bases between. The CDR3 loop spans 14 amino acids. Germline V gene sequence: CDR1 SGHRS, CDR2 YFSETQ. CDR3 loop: CASSLGLLAYEQYF. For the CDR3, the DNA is TGCGCCAGCAGCTTGGGTCTTCTAGCCTACGAGCAGTACTTC.

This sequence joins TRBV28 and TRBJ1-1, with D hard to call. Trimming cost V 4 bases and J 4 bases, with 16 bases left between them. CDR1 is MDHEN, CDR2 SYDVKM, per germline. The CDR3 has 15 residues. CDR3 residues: CASSWQLERATEAFF. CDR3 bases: TGTGCCAGCAGTTGGCAGTTGGAGCGGGCCACTGAAGCTTTCTTT.

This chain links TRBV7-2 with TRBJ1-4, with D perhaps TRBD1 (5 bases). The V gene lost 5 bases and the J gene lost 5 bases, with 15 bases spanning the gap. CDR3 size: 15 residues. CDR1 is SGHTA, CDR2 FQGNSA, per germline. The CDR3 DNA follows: TGTGCCAGCAGCGAAAAGACAGCGGGAAATGAAAAACTGTTTTTT. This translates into CASSEKTAGNEKLFF. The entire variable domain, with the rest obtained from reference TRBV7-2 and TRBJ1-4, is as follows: GAGVSQSPSNKVTEKGKDVELRCDPISGHTALYWYRQSLGQGLEFLIYFQGNSAPDKSGLPSDRFSAERTGGSVSTLTIQRTQQEDSAVYLCASSEKTAGNEKLFFGSGTQLSVL.

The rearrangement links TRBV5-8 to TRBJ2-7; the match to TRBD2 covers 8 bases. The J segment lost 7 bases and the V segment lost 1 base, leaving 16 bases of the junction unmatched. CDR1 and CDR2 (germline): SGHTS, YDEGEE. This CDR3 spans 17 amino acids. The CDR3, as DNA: TGTGCCAGCAGCTTGTCATTTTTGCCTAGCGGGTTTAGGGAGCAGTACTTC. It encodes CASSLSFLPSGFREQYF.

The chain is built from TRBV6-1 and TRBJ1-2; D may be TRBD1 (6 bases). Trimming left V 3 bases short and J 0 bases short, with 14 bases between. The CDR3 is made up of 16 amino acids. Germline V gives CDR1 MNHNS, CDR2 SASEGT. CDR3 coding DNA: TGTGCCAGCAGTGACCTAGGGCAGGGGACTAACTATGGCTACACCTTC. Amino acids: CASSDLGQGTNYGYTF.

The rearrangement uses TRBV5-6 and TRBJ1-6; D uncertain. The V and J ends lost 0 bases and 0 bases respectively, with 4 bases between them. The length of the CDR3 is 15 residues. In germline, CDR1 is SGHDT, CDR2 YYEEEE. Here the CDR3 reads CASSLDSSYNSPLHF. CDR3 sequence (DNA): TGTGCCAGCAGCTTGGACAGCTCCTATAATTCACCCCTCCACTTT.

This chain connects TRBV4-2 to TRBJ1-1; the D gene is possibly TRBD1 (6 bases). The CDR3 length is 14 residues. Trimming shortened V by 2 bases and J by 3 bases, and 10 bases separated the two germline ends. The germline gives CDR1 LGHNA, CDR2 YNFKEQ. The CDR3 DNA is TGTGCCAGCAGCCAACGGGGGGCTGACACTGAAGCTTTCTTT. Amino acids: CASSQRGADTEAFF.

Here the CDR3 DNA reads TGTGCCAGCAGTGAAGCTGAGGACAGGGGTCGACTGTTTTTT. Its protein product is CASSEAEDRGRLFF. The chain recombines TRBV2 with TRBJ1-4; 9 bases line up with TRBD1. The germline V gene has CDR1 SNHLY and CDR2 FYNNEI. After removal of 0 bases from V and 13 bases from J, the junction contained 6 bases not matched to a gene. CDR3 length: 14 residues.

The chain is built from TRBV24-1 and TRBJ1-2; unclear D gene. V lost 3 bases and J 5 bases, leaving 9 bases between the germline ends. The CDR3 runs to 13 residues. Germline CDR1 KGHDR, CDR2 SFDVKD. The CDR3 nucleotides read TGTGCCACCAGTGATCATGCCGGATATGGCTACACCTTC. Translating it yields CATSDHAGYGYTF.

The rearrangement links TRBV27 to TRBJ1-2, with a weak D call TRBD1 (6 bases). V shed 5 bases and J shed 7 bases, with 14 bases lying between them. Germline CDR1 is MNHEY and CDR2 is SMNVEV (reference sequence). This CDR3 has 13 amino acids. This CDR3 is CASSLYTGSGYTF. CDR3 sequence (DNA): TGTGCCAGCAGTCTCTACACAGGGAGTGGCTACACCTTC.

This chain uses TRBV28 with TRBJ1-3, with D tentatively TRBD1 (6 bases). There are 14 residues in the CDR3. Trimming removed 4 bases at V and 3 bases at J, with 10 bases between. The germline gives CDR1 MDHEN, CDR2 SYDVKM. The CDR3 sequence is CASSSGARGNTIYF. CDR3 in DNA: TGTGCCAGCAGTTCAGGGGCTCGTGGAAACACCATATATTTT.

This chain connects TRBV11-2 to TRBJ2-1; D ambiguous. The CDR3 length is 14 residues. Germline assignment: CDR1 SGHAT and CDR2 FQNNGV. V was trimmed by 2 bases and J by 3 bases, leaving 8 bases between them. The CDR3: CASSLNGGYNEQFF. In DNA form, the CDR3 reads TGTGCCAGCAGCTTAAACGGTGGCTACAATGAGCAGTTCTTC.

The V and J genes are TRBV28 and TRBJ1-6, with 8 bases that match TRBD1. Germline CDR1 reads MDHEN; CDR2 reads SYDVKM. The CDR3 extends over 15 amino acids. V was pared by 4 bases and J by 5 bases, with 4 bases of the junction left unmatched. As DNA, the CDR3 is TGTGCCAGCAGTTGGGGACAGGTGAATAATTCACCCCTCCACTTT. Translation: CASSWGQVNNSPLHF.